Presented here are 21 T cell receptor beta chains from one specimen sequenced in a study of blood T cell repertoires in COVID-19. The method was immunoSEQ multiplex PCR; TCRdb's version includes in-frame clones alone and lacks a portion of them. The table records 250,000 or so clones, 85% to 90% of them present only once. The material sequenced was PBMCs or T cells enriched from blood (not recorded which). These receptors all stem from a middle-aged man who had been exposed to COVID-19.

J is TRBJ2-1 and V is TRBV5-4; D is possibly TRBD1 (5 bases). The germline gives CDR1 SGHNT, CDR2 YYREEE (reference sequence). The CDR3 is made up of 16 amino acids. V lost 5 bases to trimming and J lost 2 bases, with 17 bases between them. CDR3 sequence reads: CASRTARDSTYNEQFF. The CDR3 nucleotides read TGTGCCAGCAGAACCGCCCGAGACAGCACCTACAATGAGCAGTTCTTC.

The genes are TRBV18 and TRBJ2-7, with D perhaps TRBD2 (6 bases). The CDR3 consists of 14 residues. Between the trimmed V and J ends, which lost 5 bases and 5 bases, there was a span of 16 bases. CDR1 KGHSH and CDR2 LQKENI come from the germline V gene. CDR3 sequence reads: CASSGGSSENEQYV. CDR3 nucleotide sequence: TGTGCCAGCTCAGGGGGGTCCTCCGAGAACGAGCAGTACGTC.

The J gene is TRBJ2-7, the V gene TRBV27; D is perhaps TRBD1 (6 bases). V was cut by 4 bases and J by 7 bases, with 17 bases left in between. Germline V lookup: CDR1 MNHEY, CDR2 SMNVEV (reference sequence). This CDR3 has 14 amino acids. CDR3 bases: TGTGCCAGCAGTTCAATTAAGGGGGTCGGTGAGCAGTACGTC. It specifies CASSSIKGVGEQYV.

This chain joins TRBV12-5 and TRBJ1-5; D uncertain. This CDR3 comprises 15 residues. Trimming removed 4 bases from V and 1 base from J, with 11 bases in between. Germline lookup yields CDR1 LGHNT and CDR2 FRNRAP. CDR3 coding DNA: TGTGCTAGTGGTTCGACATCTTTCAGCAATCAGCCCCAGCATTTT. Residues: CASGSTSFSNQPQHF.

The chain uses TRBV24-1 and TRBJ1-2; TRBD1 agrees at 7 bases. J was trimmed by 7 bases and V by 6 bases; bases with no gene match: 13. The CDR3 runs to 15 residues. The germline V gene encodes CDR1 KGHDR and CDR2 SFDVKD. Here the CDR3 reads CATSRSGGLAAGYTF. The CDR3 DNA is TGTGCCACCAGTAGGTCAGGGGGGTTAGCGGCTGGCTACACCTTC.

The genes are TRBV27 and TRBJ1-4; D is possibly TRBD1 (6 bases). The germline V gene has CDR1 MNHEY and CDR2 SMNVEV (reference sequence). This CDR3 comprises 14 residues. V lost 3 bases to trimming and J lost 8 bases, with 13 bases between them. CDR3 DNA sequence: TGTGCCAGCAGTTTCGGACCGGGGGGCGAAAAACTGTTTTTT. This translates into CASSFGPGGEKLFF.

V gene TRBV10-3 combines with J gene TRBJ1-1; maybe TRBD1 (5 bases). Germline CDR1 ENHRY, CDR2 SYGVKD. Between the trimmed V and J ends, which lost 1 base and 5 bases, there was a span of 20 bases. The CDR3 extends over 17 amino acids. The CDR3 bases are TGTGCCATCAGTGAGTTGCAGACACAAAGGGGTGGGACTGAAGCTTTCTTT. It translates to CAISELQTQRGGTEAFF.

This chain uses TRBV7-2 with TRBJ1-4; no reliable D call. This CDR3 comprises 15 residues. CDR1 SGHTA and CDR2 FQGNSA come from the germline V gene. V was pared by 1 base and J by 5 bases, with 11 bases between. The CDR3 sequence is CASSLGVGQNEKLFF. CDR3 sequence (DNA): TGTGCCAGCAGCTTAGGAGTGGGCCAAAATGAAAAACTGTTTTTT.

This sequence joins TRBV18 and TRBJ1-1, with D tentatively TRBD1 (5 bases). Germline CDR1 and CDR2: KGHSH and LQKENI. The CDR3 has 14 amino acids. V was cut by 1 base and J by 7 bases, with 13 bases left in between. The CDR3 loop is CASSPQGLGLEAFF. The DNA for the CDR3 is TGTGCCAGCTCACCACAGGGACTTGGACTTGAAGCTTTCTTT.

CDR3 residues: CASSITRGTNYGYTF. The CDR3 region has the DNA TGTGCCAGTAGTATCACCAGGGGAACCAACTATGGCTACACCTTC. The rearrangement uses TRBV19 and TRBJ1-2, with a weak D call TRBD1 (6 bases). Per germline, CDR1 LNHDA and CDR2 SQIVND (reference sequence). Trimming left V 3 bases short and J 2 bases short, with 13 bases between. The CDR3 is 15 amino acids.

The rearrangement links TRBV30 to TRBJ1-2; tentatively, D is TRBD1 (5 bases). This CDR3 contains 13 residues. Germline V gene data show CDR1 as GTSNPN and CDR2 as SVGIG (reference sequence). The V end lost 0 bases, the J end lost 4 bases, and 9 bases lay between the germline ends. The chain's CDR3 is CAWSVTGTYGYTF. The CDR3 DNA is TGTGCCTGGAGTGTAACAGGAACCTATGGCTACACCTTC.

The chain couples TRBV6-5 to TRBJ2-5; maybe TRBD2 (6 bases). V was cut by 9 bases and J by 5 bases, with 16 bases left in between. The CDR3 is 13 amino acids. The germline gives CDR1 MNHEY, CDR2 SVGAGI. The CDR3 is CASSYFAGETQYF. The CDR3, as DNA: TGTGCCAGTTCTTACTTCGCGGGGGAGACCCAGTACTTC.

This chain joins TRBV5-1 and TRBJ2-1, with D maybe TRBD1 (6 bases). Germline loops: CDR1 SGHRS, CDR2 YFSETQ. The CDR3 is 12 amino acids. Trimming took 0 bases from V and 11 from J, leaving 9 bases between them. The DNA for the CDR3 is TGCGCCAGCAGCTTGGACAGGGCGAAGCAGTTCTTC. Translated, it gives CASSLDRAKQFF.

The rearrangement links TRBV30 to TRBJ2-7; 7 bases are shared with TRBD1. The trim removed 2 bases at V and 5 bases at J, leaving 15 bases unmatched. The CDR3 has 16 amino acids. Germline V gene sequence: CDR1 GTSNPN, CDR2 SVGIG (reference sequence). DNA of the CDR3: TGTGCCTGGAGTCTAACCCCCGGGACAGCCGCCCACGAGCAGTACTTC. Encoded protein: CAWSLTPGTAAHEQYF.

The chain combines TRBV18 with TRBJ2-3; D ambiguous. V was pared by 7 bases and J by 0 bases, with 11 bases between. The CDR3 covers 14 residues. Germline V lookup: CDR1 KGHSH, CDR2 LQKENI. This CDR3 is CASYQVRSTDTQYF. DNA for the CDR3: TGTGCCAGCTACCAAGTTAGAAGCACAGATACGCAGTATTTT.

This clone has at least ten counts. The chain combines TRBV28 with TRBJ1-2; possible D gene TRBD1, 6 bases. The CDR3 is 13 amino acids. CDR1 is MDHEN and CDR2 is SYDVKM in the germline V gene. The ends were cut back, 3 bases at V and 8 bases at J, with 13 bases in the middle. The CDR3 bases are TGTGCCAGCAGTTTGTCCCGAGGGGGAGGCTACACCTTC. It is translated as CASSLSRGGGYTF.

The chain employs TRBV2 and TRBJ1-2, with D unresolved. The germline gives CDR1 SNHLY, CDR2 FYNNEI. The germline V and J ends were trimmed by 9 bases and 7 bases, with 18 bases remaining between them. The CDR3 spans 13 residues. CDR3 sequence reads: CARKGRAPGGYTF. DNA for the CDR3: TGTGCCAGGAAAGGGAGGGCGCCCGGTGGCTACACCTTC.

The chain is built from TRBV18 and TRBJ1-2; TRBD1 matches at 7 bases. The CDR3 totals 14 residues. Germline CDR1 KGHSH, CDR2 LQKENI. V gave up 6 bases and J gave up 4 bases; unmatched junction bases: 8. The CDR3: CASSTGSEVYGYTF. The CDR3 DNA is TGTGCCAGCTCGACAGGGAGTGAGGTCTATGGCTACACCTTC.

The chain recombines TRBV7-3 with TRBJ2-6, with 7 bases matching TRBD2. Trimming at V came to 5 bases and at J to 1 base, leaving 8 bases not matched to a gene. The germline V gene has CDR1 SGHTA and CDR2 FQGTGA. This CDR3 spans 17 amino acids. DNA for the CDR3: TGTGCCAGCAGCCCCACCTGGGGGGGATCTGGGGCCAACGTCCTGACTTTC. It translates to CASSPTWGGSGANVLTF.

The chain joins TRBV10-3 to TRBJ1-1; TRBD1 might be the D (5 bases). The CDR3 loop spans 14 amino acids. Germline CDR1 and CDR2: ENHRY and SYGVKD. V was clipped by 4 bases and J by 1 base, with 10 bases between them. CDR3 nucleotides: TGTGCCATCAGTGCGGGGGTACAGAACACTGAAGCTTTCTTT. Translation gives CAISAGVQNTEAFF.

The CDR3 sequence: CATSDFPPGTGELFF. The CDR3 coding sequence is TGTGCCACCAGTGATTTTCCCCCGGGCACCGGGGAGCTGTTTTTT. This chain links TRBV24-1 with TRBJ2-2; D is ambiguous. The germline V gene has CDR1 KGHDR and CDR2 SFDVKD. The CDR3 sequence is 15 residues long. The V end was cut by 1 base, the J end by 4 bases, with 9 bases between.